These 26 T cell receptor beta chains share one sample of origin, sequenced in a study of blood T cell repertoires in COVID-19. This table comes from immunoSEQ multiplex PCR, and its TCRdb copy is limited to in-frame clones, with some not included. The sample lists approximately 92,000 clones, 55% to 80% occurring once. Sequenced input: peripheral blood. Source of these receptors: a woman in her fifties or sixties in a cohort sampled during active or convalescent COVID-19.

The chain combines TRBV19 with TRBJ1-1; tentative D call: TRBD1 (5 bases). Germline assignment: CDR1 LNHDA and CDR2 SQIVND (reference sequence). Trimming cost V 4 bases and J 0 bases, with 18 bases left between them. This CDR3 has 17 amino acids. The CDR3 DNA is TGTGCCAGTAGTAGGTTAACGGGGGGGAGCATGAACACTGAAGCTTTCTTT. Protein: CASSRLTGGSMNTEAFF.

The J gene is TRBJ2-7, the V gene TRBV27; 8 bases fit TRBD1. The CDR3 spans 15 residues. Trimming removed 7 bases from V and 0 bases from J; junction bases left unmatched: 8. CDR1 and CDR2 (germline): MNHEY, SMNVEV (reference sequence). The DNA for the CDR3 is TGTGCCAGCACCAAGACAGGGGTAGGCTCCTACGAGCAGTACTTC. This codes for CASTKTGVGSYEQYF.

The chain uses TRBV5-1 and TRBJ2-1, with D possibly TRBD1 on 5 matching bases. The CDR3 runs to 12 residues. Germline CDR1 reads SGHRS; CDR2 reads YFSETQ. Trimming shortened V by 4 bases and J by 8 bases, and 10 bases separated the two germline ends. CDR3 nucleotides: TGCGCCAGCAGCAACCAGGGTTATGAGCAGTTCTTC. Residues: CASSNQGYEQFF. Together with reference TRBV5-1 and TRBJ2-1, the CDR3 gives the full variable domain: KAGVTQTPRYLIKTRGQQVTLSCSPISGHRSVSWYQQTPGQGLQFLFEYFSETQRNKGNFPGRFSGRQFSNSRSEMNVSTLELGDSALYLCASSNQGYEQFFGPGTRLTVL.

The chain is built from TRBV9 and TRBJ2-7; TRBD1 matches 8 bases. Per germline, CDR1 SGDLS and CDR2 YYNGEE. The CDR3 runs to 15 residues. The V segment lost 2 bases and the J segment 4 bases; nucleotides outside the gene matches: 8. CDR3 sequence reads: CASSVAGTGLYEQYF. The CDR3 DNA reads TGTGCCAGCAGCGTCGCCGGGACAGGCTTGTACGAGCAGTACTTC. Supplemented by reference TRBV9 and TRBJ2-7, the full variable domain reads DSGVTQTPKHLITATGQRVTLRCSPRSGDLSVYWYQQSLDQGLQFLIQYYNGEERAKGNILERFSAQQFPDLHSELNLSSLELGDSALYFCASSVAGTGLYEQYFGPGTRLTVT.

The gene calls are TRBV12-3 or TRBV12-4 and TRBJ2-7; tentative D call: TRBD1 (6 bases). The V gene lost 5 bases and the J gene lost 8 bases, with 13 bases spanning the gap. The CDR3 is made up of 12 amino acids. CDR3 nucleotide sequence: TGTGCCAGCAGTGGGACAACCGATAAGCAGTACTTC. Translating gives CASSGTTDKQYF.

The chain joins TRBV5-1 to TRBJ2-3; D unclear. Trimming stripped 4 bases from V and 4 bases from J, with 13 bases between. This CDR3 contains 14 residues. Germline values: CDR1 SGHRS, CDR2 YFSETQ. CDR3 in DNA: TGCGCCAGCAGCCCCCTCTTAATCCCAGATACGCAGTATTTT. It encodes CASSPLLIPDTQYF.

The chain couples TRBV5-1 to TRBJ2-3, with TRBD1 matching over 9 bases. The V and J ends lost 3 bases and 6 bases, in that order; junction bases with no gene match: 8. CDR3 length equals 15 residues. CDR1 SGHRS and CDR2 YFSETQ come from the germline V gene. The CDR3 DNA is TGCGCCAGCAGCTCGGGACAGGGTGTAGAGGATACGCAGTATTTT. Translation gives CASSSGQGVEDTQYF.

This CDR3 reads CAISDRGPGEAFF. The CDR3 nucleotides are TGTGCCATCAGTGACAGAGGGCCGGGTGAAGCTTTCTTT. The chain joins TRBV10-3 to TRBJ1-1; D not resolved. The CDR3 contains 13 residues. Trimming took off 3 bases at V and 7 bases at J, with 12 bases between the two ends. Germline V lookup: CDR1 ENHRY, CDR2 SYGVKD.

This chain joins TRBV29-1 and TRBJ2-1; 11 nucleotides align to TRBD2. The germline V gene has CDR1 SQVTM and CDR2 ANQGSEA. The CDR3 sequence is 16 residues long. V was pared by 2 bases and J by 8 bases, with 11 bases of the junction left unmatched. CDR3 in amino acids: CSVESSGGQHYDEQFF. The CDR3 DNA sequence: TGCAGCGTTGAATCTAGCGGGGGGCAACATTACGATGAGCAGTTCTTC.

The V call is TRBV24-1, the J call TRBJ2-5; 8 bases align to TRBD2. V was clipped by 9 bases and J by 3 bases; unmatched bases: 8. CDR1 KGHDR and CDR2 SFDVKD come from the germline V gene. The CDR3 is 14 amino acids. The CDR3 here is CATLTFGREETQYF. In nucleotides, the CDR3 is TGTGCCACCCTAACATTCGGGAGGGAAGAGACCCAGTACTTC.

The gene calls are TRBV5-4 and TRBJ2-2; D is undetermined. V was clipped by 0 bases and J by 4 bases, with 10 bases between them. Germline CDR1 SGHNT, CDR2 YYREEE (reference sequence). The CDR3 runs 15 residues. In DNA, the CDR3 is TGTGCCAGCAGCTTGGCCGAGGTTGGCACCGGGGAGCTGTTTTTT. This sequence encodes CASSLAEVGTGELFF.

The rearrangement uses TRBV7-8 and TRBJ1-2; D uncertain. The V gene lost 2 bases and the J gene lost 5 bases, with 18 bases spanning the gap. Looked up from germline, CDR1 is SGHVS and CDR2 is FQNEAQ. The CDR3 is 16 residues long. CDR3 amino acids: CASSLWAVEAGYGYTF. The CDR3 region has the DNA TGTGCCAGCAGCTTATGGGCGGTCGAGGCGGGGTATGGCTACACCTTC.

The J gene is TRBJ1-2, the V gene TRBV5-1, with a tentative D call TRBD1 (5 bases). This CDR3 region has 15 residues. CDR1 is SGHRS, CDR2 YFSETQ, per germline. V was clipped by 1 base and J by 4 bases, with 14 bases between them. CDR3: CASSLYGRQIYGYTF. The CDR3 nucleotides are TGCGCCAGCAGCTTGTATGGTCGACAGATCTATGGCTACACCTTC.

The gene calls are TRBV19 and TRBJ2-1; possible D gene TRBD1, 5 bases. CDR1 LNHDA and CDR2 SQIVND come from the germline V gene (reference sequence). With 5 bases removed from V and 5 bases from J, the gap between germline ends came to 13 bases. This CDR3 spans 14 amino acids. CDR3 residues: CASSRQGTDNEQFF. In DNA, the CDR3 is TGTGCCAGTAGTCGTCAGGGAACCGACAATGAGCAGTTCTTC.

V gene TRBV30 combines with J gene TRBJ1-1, with 9 nucleotides matching TRBD1. Germline V lookup: CDR1 GTSNPN, CDR2 SVGIG (reference sequence). After removal of 7 bases from V and 4 bases from J, the junction contained 4 bases not matched to a gene. This CDR3 region has 12 residues. The CDR3 spells CASGQGATEAFF. The CDR3 DNA follows: TGTGCCTCGGGACAGGGTGCCACTGAAGCTTTCTTT.

This clone was seen a few times. This chain connects TRBV12-3 or TRBV12-4 to TRBJ2-5; the D is unclear. V lost 1 base to trimming and J lost 2 bases, with 5 bases between them. The CDR3 covers 13 residues. The CDR3 sequence is CASSLVRQETQYF. The CDR3 region has the DNA TGTGCCAGCAGTTTAGTCCGTCAAGAGACCCAGTACTTC.

V and J are TRBV28 and TRBJ1-5; TRBD1 is a possible D gene (6 bases). The CDR3 length is 15 residues. The ends were cut back, 3 bases at V and 6 bases at J, with 15 bases in the middle. Germline V lookup: CDR1 MDHEN, CDR2 SYDVKM. The CDR3 sequence: CASSLGGAQSQPQHF. In DNA, the CDR3 is TGTGCCAGCAGTTTGGGGGGGGCCCAGAGTCAGCCCCAGCATTTT.

J is TRBJ2-3 and V is TRBV3-1 (or the pseudogene TRBV3-2); D is possibly TRBD2 (7 bases). The CDR3 runs 13 residues. The germline V gene has CDR1 LGHDT and CDR2 YNNKEL (reference sequence). V lost 11 bases, J lost 2 bases, and 14 bases lay in between. CDR3 nucleotide sequence: TGTGCCTGTAAACGGGGGGCCACAGATACGCAGTATTTT. Protein sequence: CACKRGATDTQYF.

This clone was seen only a few times. V usage is TRBV6-4 and J usage is TRBJ2-1, with D unclear. The germline V gene encodes CDR1 MRHNA and CDR2 SNTAGT. The CDR3 is made up of 14 amino acids. The V end lost 3 bases, the J end lost 6 bases, and 12 bases lay between the germline ends. The CDR3 loop reads CASSELVSCNEQFF. CDR3 bases: TGTGCCAGCAGTGAGTTGGTCAGTTGCAATGAGCAGTTCTTC.

The CDR3 nucleotides are TGTGCCATCAGTGCAGGGCTATTAGCCACTGAAGCTTTCTTT. The encoded protein is CAISAGLLATEAFF. The chain has TRBV10-3 and TRBJ1-1, with D possibly matching TRBD1 (5 bases). Germline V lookup: CDR1 ENHRY, CDR2 SYGVKD. The CDR3 consists of 14 residues. The V and J ends lost 4 bases and 4 bases respectively, with 13 bases between them.

The chain joins TRBV18 to TRBJ1-1, with D uncertain. V shed 3 bases and J shed 1 base, with 9 bases lying between them. The germline gives CDR1 KGHSH, CDR2 LQKENI. The CDR3 extends over 14 amino acids. The CDR3 nucleotides are TGTGCCAGCTCACCGCGACATCAGAACACTGAAGCTTTCTTT. This sequence encodes CASSPRHQNTEAFF.

This chain links TRBV20-1 with TRBJ2-5; TRBD2 matches at 9 bases. The junction had 16 bases not matched to a gene; V was cut back by 3 bases and J by 2 bases. Germline values: CDR1 DFQATT, CDR2 SNEGSKA (reference sequence). This CDR3 has 18 amino acids. The CDR3 region is CSASRGGGGATIQETQYF. Written as DNA, the CDR3 is TGCAGTGCTAGTCGCGGCGGCGGGGGGGCTACCATTCAAGAGACCCAGTACTTC.

This clone appeared once. V is TRBV6-6 and J is TRBJ2-4; 10 bases line up with TRBD1. V was pared by 5 bases and J by 1 base, with 11 bases of the junction left unmatched. Germline V gene sequence: CDR1 MNHNY, CDR2 SVGAGI (reference sequence). The CDR3 loop spans 18 amino acids. The CDR3 DNA is TGTGCCAGCAGTCCCGGGCCCCCGGGACAGGGGGCCAAAAACATTCAGTACTTC. Amino acids: CASSPGPPGQGAKNIQYF.

This clone has more than one count but fewer than ten. This chain uses TRBV18 with TRBJ1-3, with D unresolved. Germline CDR1 KGHSH, CDR2 LQKENI. The CDR3 is made up of 16 amino acids. The ends were cut back, 2 bases at V and 0 bases at J, with 11 bases in the middle. The CDR3 sequence: CASSPSGGDSGNTIYF. DNA for the CDR3: TGTGCCAGCTCACCATCAGGCGGGGACTCTGGAAACACCATATATTTT. The complete variable domain, with remaining parts taken from reference TRBV18 and TRBJ1-3, reads NAGVMQNPRHLVRRRGQEARLRCSPMKGHSHVYWYRQLPEEGLKFMVYLQKENIIDESGMPKERFSAEFPKEGPSILRIQQVVRGDSAAYFCASSPSGGDSGNTIYFGEGSWLTVV.

This chain uses TRBV7-2 with TRBJ1-2; D unclear. Trimming left V 1 base short and J 4 bases short, with 7 bases between. CDR1 and CDR2 from the germline V gene are SGHTA and FQGNSA. This CDR3 is 13 amino acids long. CDR3 protein: CASSLEGGYGYTF. CDR3 nucleotide sequence: TGTGCCAGCAGCTTAGAGGGAGGCTATGGCTACACCTTC.

The chain couples TRBV4-1 to TRBJ2-7; 8 bases agree with TRBD1. The V segment lost 4 bases and the J segment 7 bases; nucleotides outside the gene matches: 9. Germline V gene lookup returns CDR1 MGHRA and CDR2 YSYEKL. The CDR3 sequence is 14 residues long. The CDR3 here is CASSLPGQGFEQYF. The CDR3 DNA reads as TGCGCCAGCAGCCTCCCAGGACAGGGTTTTGAGCAGTACTTC.